This T cell receptor (beta chain) stems from a study of blood T cell repertoires in COVID-19. For the study at large: The United States, Italy and Spain were the sources of the acute and convalescent COVID-19 samples.

Sequencing was performed with immunoSEQ multiplex PCR; in TCRdb, only in-frame clones are kept and a portion is missing. In the table there are about 260,000 clones, roughly four fifths of which are singletons. There are 16 residues in the CDR3. With 1 base removed from V and 1 base from J, the gap between germline ends came to 11 bases. CDR1 and CDR2 from the germline V gene are SGHDT and YYEEEE. Sequencing was done on a sample of peripheral blood. The J gene is TRBJ2-2, the V gene TRBV5-6; TRBD1 is a possible D gene (5 bases). The TCR originated in a woman older than 75 with acute or convalescent COVID-19. The CDR3 nucleotides are TGTGCCAGCAGCTTGACAACAGGAGTGAACACCGGGGAGCTGTTTTTT. It codes for CASSLTTGVNTGELFF.